By sample share, the clone carrying this TCR beta chain is medium-sized. This record comes from a study of T cell changes during pregnancy in multiple sclerosis. The repertoire was sequenced with immunoSEQ multiplex PCR; TCRdb's copy has only in-frame clones and lacks some. The sample lists tens of thousands of clones, roughly nine tenths seen once, with more than 7.5% in the top ten. After removal of 3 bases from V and 1 base from J, the junction contained 6 bases not matched to a gene. CDR3 length: 17 amino acids. CDR1 is SGHRS and CDR2 is YFSETQ in the germline V gene. The sequences come from CD8+ T cells from peripheral blood mononuclear cells, collected after pregnancy. J is TRBJ2-7 and V is TRBV5-1; 14 bases match TRBD2. This receptor was taken from a female donor with multiple sclerosis, enrolled in a pregnancy study. The DNA of the CDR3 is TGCGCCAGCAGCTCGGGACTAGCGGGAGTGTGGTCCTACGAGCAGTACTTC. This sequence encodes CASSSGLAGVWSYEQYF.